One and the same sample provided the 8 T cell receptor beta chains below, sequenced in a study of cytomegalovirus exposure and HLA in healthy donors. With 60 Vbeta and 13 Jbeta primers, the PCR was carried out. Profiled with immunoSEQ multiplex PCR; TCRdb holds only in-frame clones, not every one. This sample has about 64,000 clones, with roughly 85% found just once. Source material: PBMCs. The receptors were sampled from a female donor in good health and CMV-seronegative.

The chain combines TRBV4-3 with TRBJ2-1; 12 bases fit TRBD2. Germline CDR1 and CDR2: LGHNA and YSLEER. Trimming cost V 1 base and J 10 bases; bases outside gene matches: 8. This CDR3 is built from 16 residues. The CDR3: CASSQVLGLAGLEQFF. CDR3 nucleotides: TGCGCCAGCAGCCAAGTTTTGGGACTAGCGGGCCTAGAGCAGTTCTTC.

The V call is TRBV6-1, the J call TRBJ1-3; D gene uncertain. Germline CDR1 is MNHNS and CDR2 is SASEGT. The length of the CDR3 is 15 residues. V shed 5 bases and J shed 0 bases, with 11 bases lying between them. The CDR3 is CASSPLVHSGNTIYF. CDR3 nucleotides: TGTGCCAGCAGTCCGCTAGTGCACTCTGGAAACACCATATATTTT.

This chain joins TRBV6-5 and TRBJ2-7, with 9 bases aligning to TRBD1. Germline values: CDR1 MNHEY, CDR2 SVGAGI. The CDR3 runs 13 residues. V dropped 5 bases and J dropped 6; count of bases not matched to a gene: 5. The CDR3 is CASSRDREFEQYF. The CDR3 DNA reads TGTGCCAGCAGTCGGGACAGGGAATTCGAGCAGTACTTC.

This chain joins TRBV6-6 and TRBJ2-7, with a possible D match to TRBD2 (6 bases). Germline V lookup: CDR1 MNHNY, CDR2 SVGAGI (reference sequence). Trimming shortened V by 6 bases and J by 7 bases, and 16 bases separated the two germline ends. This CDR3 is built from 13 residues. CDR3 region: CASSPGTAGEQYF. As DNA, the CDR3 is TGTGCCAGCAGCCCTGGGACCGCGGGGGAGCAGTACTTC.

V gene TRBV20-1 combines with J gene TRBJ1-1; no clear D. The germline V and J ends were trimmed by 2 bases and 1 base, with 2 bases remaining between them. The length of the CDR3 is 11 residues. Germline loops: CDR1 DFQATT, CDR2 SNEGSKA (reference sequence). As DNA, the CDR3 is TGCAGTGCTAGACAGAACACTGAAGCTTTCTTT. Translation: CSARQNTEAFF.

This clone turned up a few times. V usage is TRBV14 and J usage is TRBJ2-5, with a possible D match to TRBD2 (5 bases). CDR3 size: 15 residues. Trimming removed 1 base from V and 4 bases from J, with 13 bases in between. CDR1 is SGHDN and CDR2 is FVKESK in the germline V gene. CDR3 sequence reads: CASSQGKRMGETQYF. The CDR3 region has the DNA TGTGCCAGCAGCCAAGGGAAGCGGATGGGAGAGACCCAGTACTTC.

This chain connects TRBV5-4 to TRBJ2-7; 9 nucleotides match TRBD2. With V trimmed by 2 bases and J by 6 bases, 6 bases remained unmatched. Per germline, CDR1 SGHNT and CDR2 YYREEE (reference sequence). This CDR3 has 14 residues. Written as DNA, the CDR3 is TGTGCCAGCAGCTTTGGGCTAGCGGGAACCGAGCAGTACTTC. Its protein is CASSFGLAGTEQYF. Complete variable domain (other parts from reference TRBV5-4 and TRBJ2-7): ETGVTQSPTHLIKTRGQQVTLRCSSQSGHNTVSWYQQALGQGPQFIFQYYREEENGRGNFPPRFSGLQFPNYSSELNVNALELDDSALYLCASSFGLAGTEQYFGPGTRLTVT.

Notes on this clone: Other DNA sequences within the sample encode an identical CDR3. The gene calls are TRBV5-4 and TRBJ1-1, with D unresolved. In germline, CDR1 is SGHNT, CDR2 YYREEE (reference sequence). The CDR3 is made up of 15 amino acids. V lost 4 bases and J 1 base, leaving 14 bases between the germline ends. CDR3 sequence reads: CASSPPGGGNTEAFF. CDR3 nucleotides: TGTGCCAGCAGCCCACCGGGCGGAGGGAACACTGAAGCTTTCTTT.